This T cell receptor beta chain was identified during a study of long-term antiretroviral therapy in people with HIV. This was the immunoSEQ v3.0 assay at survey level. TCRdb's table, derived via immunoSEQ multiplex PCR, lists solely in-frame clones and lacks some. The sample consists of 20,000 or so clones, roughly 79% of them appearing once. A minimum of one pre-ART and two post-ART PBMC samples existed for each donor. Sequences were derived from unsorted PBMCs, sampled 2.2 years after starting antiretroviral therapy. This TCR was sampled from a man in his forties or fifties with HIV.

The CDR3 is CASSGSGGKTDTQYF. CDR3 DNA sequence: TGTGCCAGCAGTGGTTCCGGGGGGAAAACAGATACGCAGTATTTT. The genes are TRBV6-6 and TRBJ2-3, with TRBD2 matching over 7 bases. The germline CDR1 and CDR2 sequences are MNHNY and SVGAGI (reference sequence). This CDR3 comprises 15 residues. V lost 5 bases, J lost 3 bases, and 8 bases stayed unmatched.